This T cell receptor beta chain was obtained from a study of control samples from healthy donors and cancer patients (dated by TCRdb to about 2020). The CDR3 starts with the cysteine, ends with the phenylalanine, and has 16 residues. The retained sequence is limited to the CDR3, 48 bases, with the frame set at the first base. The V and J ends are trimmed by 1 base and 1 base, leaving 13 bases between them. Taken from the germline V gene, the CDR1 and CDR2 loops are SGHAT and FQNNGV. Concerning this clone: Its specific antigen is unknown. Base qualities are not at hand, and no much larger clone is one base apart.

The method behind the library was the immunoSEQ multiplex PCR assay. TCRdb took over this immuneACCESS table, retaining in-frame rearrangements with V and J assigned. Such tables are incomplete; in checked studies, under half of the missing clones stem from an unresolved V gene, and the remainder is unexplained. A total of 150,000 to 200,000 clones appear in this sample, approximately 94% of them only once. 1.3% of the sample goes to the ten largest clones. What was sequenced was blood. The sequence came from a woman under 30 in good health. Here the chain combines TRBV11-2 and TRBJ1-1; the D gene cannot be named for sure. The sequence in DNA is TGTGCCAGCAGCTTAGTATCCCCCCAGAGGAACACTGAAGCTTTCTTT. Its protein product is CASSLVSPQRNTEAFF.